The clone carrying this T cell receptor beta chain was seen a few times. What it binds is not known. The identical CDR3 is also encoded by other nucleotide sequences in the sample. This entry belongs to a study of beta chain features in type 1 diabetes. What was sequenced were expressed TCRB transcripts, since all of the isolated RNA had been reverse transcribed. The assay was immunoSEQ multiplex PCR, and TCRdb's table has in-frame clones only and misses some. Found here are roughly 140,000 clones, about a tenth of them singletons; the top ten hold approximately 0.46%. Looked up from germline, CDR1 is SGHNT and CDR2 is YYREEE (reference sequence). Trimming cost V 1 base and J 3 bases; bases outside gene matches: 0. The CDR3 extends over 13 amino acids. Notes on the study in general: Among all four CD4+ subsets, Type 1 diabetes patients had TCRB CDR3s that were moderately but significantly shorter.

This sequence originates from a man in his thirties or forties with type 1 diabetes. Source material: central memory CD4+ T cells from blood. The V and J genes are TRBV5-4 and TRBJ2-5; 7 nucleotides match TRBD1. The chain's CDR3 is CASSLTGEETQYF. The CDR3 DNA is TGTGCCAGCAGCTTGACAGGGGAAGAGACCCAGTACTTC.